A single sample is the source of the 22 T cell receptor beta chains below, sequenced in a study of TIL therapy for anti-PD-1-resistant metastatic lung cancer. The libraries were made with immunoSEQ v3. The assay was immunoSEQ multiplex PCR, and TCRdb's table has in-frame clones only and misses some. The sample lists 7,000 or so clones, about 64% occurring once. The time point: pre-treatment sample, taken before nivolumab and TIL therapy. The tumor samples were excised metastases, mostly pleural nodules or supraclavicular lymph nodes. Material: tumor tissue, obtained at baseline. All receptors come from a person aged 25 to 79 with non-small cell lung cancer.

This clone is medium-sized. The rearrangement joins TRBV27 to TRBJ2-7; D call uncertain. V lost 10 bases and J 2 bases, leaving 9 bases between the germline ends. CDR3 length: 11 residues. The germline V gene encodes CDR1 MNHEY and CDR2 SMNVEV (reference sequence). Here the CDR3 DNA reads TGTGCCACGGGCAGCGCCTACGAGCAGTACTTC. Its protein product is CATGSAYEQYF.

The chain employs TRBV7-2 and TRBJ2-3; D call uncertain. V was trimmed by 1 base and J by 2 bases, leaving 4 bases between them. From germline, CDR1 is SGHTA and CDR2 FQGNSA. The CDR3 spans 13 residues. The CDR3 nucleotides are TGTGCCAGCAGCTTAGTTTACACAGATACGCAGTATTTT. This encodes CASSLVYTDTQYF.

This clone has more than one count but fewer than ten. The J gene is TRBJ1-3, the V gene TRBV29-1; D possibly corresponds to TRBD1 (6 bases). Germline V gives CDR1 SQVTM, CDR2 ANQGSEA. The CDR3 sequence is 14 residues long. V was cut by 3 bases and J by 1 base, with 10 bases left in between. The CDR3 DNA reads TGCAGCGTTGACCAGACAGGTTCTGGAAACACCATATATTTT. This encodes CSVDQTGSGNTIYF. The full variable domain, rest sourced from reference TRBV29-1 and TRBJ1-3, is SAVISQKPSRDICQRGTSLTIQCQVDSQVTMMFWYRQQPGQSLTLIATANQGSEATYESGFVIDKFPISRPNLTFSTLTVSNMSPEDSSIYLCSVDQTGSGNTIYFGEGSWLTVV.

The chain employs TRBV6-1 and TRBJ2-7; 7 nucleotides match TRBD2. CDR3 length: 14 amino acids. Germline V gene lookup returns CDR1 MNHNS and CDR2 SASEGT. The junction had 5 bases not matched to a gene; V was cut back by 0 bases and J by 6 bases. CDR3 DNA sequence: TGTGCCAGCAGTGAAGCTGCGGGAGTAGGCGAGCAGTACTTC. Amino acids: CASSEAAGVGEQYF.

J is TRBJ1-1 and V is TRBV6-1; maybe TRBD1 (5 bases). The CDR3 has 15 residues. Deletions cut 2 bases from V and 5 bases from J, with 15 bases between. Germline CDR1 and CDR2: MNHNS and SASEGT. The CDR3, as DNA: TGTGCCAGCAGTGAATCCCCAGCGGGGCTTACTGAAGCTTTCTTT. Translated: CASSESPAGLTEAFF.

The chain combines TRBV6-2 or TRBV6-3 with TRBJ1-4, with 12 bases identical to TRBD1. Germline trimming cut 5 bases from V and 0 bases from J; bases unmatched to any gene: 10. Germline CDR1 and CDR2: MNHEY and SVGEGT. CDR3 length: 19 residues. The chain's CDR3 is CASSQFGGTGGATNEKLFF. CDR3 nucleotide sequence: TGTGCCAGCAGTCAGTTTGGAGGGACAGGGGGCGCAACTAATGAAAAACTGTTTTTT.

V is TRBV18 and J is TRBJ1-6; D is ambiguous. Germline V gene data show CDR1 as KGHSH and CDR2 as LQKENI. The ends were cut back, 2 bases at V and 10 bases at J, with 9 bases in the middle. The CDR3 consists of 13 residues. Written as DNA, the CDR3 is TGTGCCAGCTCACCAGACGCAGCCTCACCCCTCCACTTT. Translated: CASSPDAASPLHF.

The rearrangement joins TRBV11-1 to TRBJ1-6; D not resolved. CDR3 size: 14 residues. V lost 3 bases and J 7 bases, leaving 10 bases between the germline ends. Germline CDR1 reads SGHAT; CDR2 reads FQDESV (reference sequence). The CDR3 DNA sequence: TGTGCCAGCAGCTTTGAAGGGTTAAATTCACCCCTCCACTTT. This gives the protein CASSFEGLNSPLHF.

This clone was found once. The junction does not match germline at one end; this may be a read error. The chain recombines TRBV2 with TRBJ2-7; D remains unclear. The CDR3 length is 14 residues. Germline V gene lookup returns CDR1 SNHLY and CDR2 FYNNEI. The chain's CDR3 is CASCDTDLDYEQYF. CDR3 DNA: TGTGCCAGCTGTGACACGGATCTTGACTACGAGCAGTACTTC.

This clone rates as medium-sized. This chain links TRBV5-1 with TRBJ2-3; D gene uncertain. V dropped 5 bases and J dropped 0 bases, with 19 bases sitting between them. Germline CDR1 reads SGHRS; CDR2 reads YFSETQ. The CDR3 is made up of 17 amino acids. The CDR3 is CASRKGDFSFSTDTQYF. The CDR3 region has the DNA TGCGCCAGCAGAAAGGGCGACTTCAGCTTTAGCACAGATACGCAGTATTTT.

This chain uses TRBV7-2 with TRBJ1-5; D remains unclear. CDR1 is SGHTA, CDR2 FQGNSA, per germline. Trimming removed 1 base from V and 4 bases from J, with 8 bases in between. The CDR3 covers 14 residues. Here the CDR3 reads CASSLVGGNQPQHF. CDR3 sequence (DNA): TGTGCCAGCAGCTTAGTGGGAGGGAATCAGCCCCAGCATTTT.

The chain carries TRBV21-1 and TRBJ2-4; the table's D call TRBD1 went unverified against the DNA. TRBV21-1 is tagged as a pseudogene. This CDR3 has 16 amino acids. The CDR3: CASSPRAGVVPNIQYF. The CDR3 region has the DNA TGTGCCAGCAGCCCGCGCGCAGGGGTGGTCCCGAACATTCAGTACTTC.

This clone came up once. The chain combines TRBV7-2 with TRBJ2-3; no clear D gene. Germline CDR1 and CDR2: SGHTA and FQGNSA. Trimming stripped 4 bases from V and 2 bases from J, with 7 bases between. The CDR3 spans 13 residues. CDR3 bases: TGTGCCAGCAGCTCGCAAATCACAGATACGCAGTATTTT. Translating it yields CASSSQITDTQYF.

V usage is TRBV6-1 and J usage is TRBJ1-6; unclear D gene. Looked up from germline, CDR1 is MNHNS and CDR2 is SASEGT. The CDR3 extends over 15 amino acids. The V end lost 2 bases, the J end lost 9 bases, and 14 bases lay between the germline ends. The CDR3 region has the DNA TGTGCCAGCAGTGAATTGCCTGGCACGGGTTCACCCCTCCACTTT. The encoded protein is CASSELPGTGSPLHF.

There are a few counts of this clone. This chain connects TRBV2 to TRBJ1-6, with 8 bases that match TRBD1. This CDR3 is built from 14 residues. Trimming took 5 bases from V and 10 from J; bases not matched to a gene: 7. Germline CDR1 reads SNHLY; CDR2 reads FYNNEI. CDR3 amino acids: CASSFDRGYSPLHF. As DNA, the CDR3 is TGTGCCAGCAGTTTCGACAGGGGCTACTCACCCCTCCACTTT.

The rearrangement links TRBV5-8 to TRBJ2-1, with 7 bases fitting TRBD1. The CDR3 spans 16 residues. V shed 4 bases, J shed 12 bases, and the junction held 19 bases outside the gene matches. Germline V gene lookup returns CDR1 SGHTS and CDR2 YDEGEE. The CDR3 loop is CASSQGVGQRRRGQFF. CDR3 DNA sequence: TGTGCCAGCAGCCAGGGGGTCGGACAGCGACGACGCGGGCAGTTCTTC.

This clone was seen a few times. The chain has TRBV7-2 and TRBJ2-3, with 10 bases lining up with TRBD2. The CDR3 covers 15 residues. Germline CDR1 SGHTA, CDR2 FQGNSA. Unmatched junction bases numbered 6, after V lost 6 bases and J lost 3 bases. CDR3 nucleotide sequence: TGTGCCAGCAGAACACTAGCGGGGCGGACAGATACGCAGTATTTT. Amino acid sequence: CASRTLAGRTDTQYF.

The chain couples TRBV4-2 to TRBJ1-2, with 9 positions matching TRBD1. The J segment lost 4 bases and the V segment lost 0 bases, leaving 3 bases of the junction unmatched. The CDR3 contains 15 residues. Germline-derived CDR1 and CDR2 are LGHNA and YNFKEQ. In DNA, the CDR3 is TGTGCCAGCAGCCAAGAACGGGACAGGGTCTATGGCTACACCTTC. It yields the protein CASSQERDRVYGYTF.

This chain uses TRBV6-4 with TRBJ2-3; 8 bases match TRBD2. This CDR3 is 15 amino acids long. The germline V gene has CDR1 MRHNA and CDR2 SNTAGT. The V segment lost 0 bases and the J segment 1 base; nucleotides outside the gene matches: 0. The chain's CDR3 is CASSDSSGGTDTQYF. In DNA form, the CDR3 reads TGTGCCAGCAGTGACTCTAGCGGGGGCACAGATACGCAGTATTTT.

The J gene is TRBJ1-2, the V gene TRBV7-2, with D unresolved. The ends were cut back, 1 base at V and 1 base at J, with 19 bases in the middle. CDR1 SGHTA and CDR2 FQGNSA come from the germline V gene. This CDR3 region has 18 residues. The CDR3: CASSLGLDRTAINYGYTF. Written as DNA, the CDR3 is TGTGCCAGCAGCTTAGGGCTCGATAGAACAGCTATTAACTATGGCTACACCTTC.

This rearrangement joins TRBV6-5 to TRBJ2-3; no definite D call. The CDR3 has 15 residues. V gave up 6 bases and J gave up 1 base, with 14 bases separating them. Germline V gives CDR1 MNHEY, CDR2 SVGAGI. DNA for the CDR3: TGTGCCAGCAGCTCTTTCAGGATGGGCACAGATACGCAGTATTTT. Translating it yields CASSSFRMGTDTQYF.

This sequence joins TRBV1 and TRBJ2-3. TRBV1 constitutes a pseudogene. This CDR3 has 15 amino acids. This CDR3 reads CTSSQERGVRNTQYF. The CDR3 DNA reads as TGCACCAGCAGCCAAGAGAGGGGCGTCCGTAATACGCAGTATTTT.